Shown below are 27 T cell receptor beta chains from a single sample sequenced in a study of blood T cell repertoires in COVID-19. The method was immunoSEQ multiplex PCR; TCRdb's version includes in-frame clones alone and lacks a portion of them. The sample holds hundreds of thousands of clones, just under 85% seen once. The sequencing sample was made of peripheral blood. Every receptor here comes from an elderly woman with acute or convalescent COVID-19.

This clone occurred once. The chain combines TRBV15 with TRBJ1-5, with D hard to call. The CDR3 loop spans 15 amino acids. The ends were cut back, 2 bases at V and 4 bases at J, with 12 bases in the middle. Looked up from germline, CDR1 is LNHNV and CDR2 is YYDKDF (reference sequence). The CDR3 nucleotides are TGTGCCACCAGCAGACATGCCGGGTCAAATCAGCCCCAGCATTTT. It encodes CATSRHAGSNQPQHF.

J is TRBJ2-1 and V is TRBV25-1; 11 nucleotides line up with TRBD2. This CDR3 comprises 16 residues. V dropped 5 bases and J dropped 12; count of bases not matched to a gene: 15. Germline V lookup: CDR1 MGHDK, CDR2 SYGVNS. Written as DNA, the CDR3 is TGTGCCAGCAGTTTCCCAGGGACTAGCGGTGTAGCACGGCAGTTCTTC. It yields the protein CASSFPGTSGVARQFF.

The chain joins TRBV6-2 or TRBV6-3 to TRBJ1-2; 9 bases are shared with TRBD1. J was trimmed by 4 bases and V by 5 bases; bases with no gene match: 8. This CDR3 has 15 residues. CDR1 and CDR2 (germline): MNHEY, SVGEGT. CDR3 residues: CASSRPGQGVYGYTF. CDR3 coding DNA: TGTGCCAGCAGTAGACCGGGACAGGGTGTCTATGGCTACACCTTC.

The chain combines TRBV4-2 with TRBJ2-7, with 10 positions matching TRBD2. Per germline, CDR1 LGHNA and CDR2 YNFKEQ. V lost 0 bases, J lost 4 bases, and 6 bases stayed unmatched. The CDR3 is 16 amino acids. This CDR3 is CASSQDWTSGGYEQYF. The CDR3 coding sequence is TGTGCCAGCAGCCAAGATTGGACTAGCGGAGGTTACGAGCAGTACTTC.

V is TRBV3-1 (or the pseudogene TRBV3-2) and J is TRBJ1-2, with 9 bases aligning to TRBD1. The CDR3 has 14 residues. Germline CDR1 and CDR2: LGHDT and YNNKEL (reference sequence). J lost 5 bases, V lost 4 bases, and 5 bases had no gene match. The DNA for the CDR3 is TGTGCCAGCAGCCCAGGGACAGGGATTTATGGCTACACCTTC. This sequence encodes CASSPGTGIYGYTF.

The chain recombines TRBV3-1 (or the pseudogene TRBV3-2) with TRBJ1-2, with 9 bases aligning to TRBD1. The CDR3 runs 15 residues. CDR1 and CDR2 from the germline V gene are LGHDT and YNNKEL (reference sequence). V dropped 0 bases and J dropped 5; count of bases not matched to a gene: 4. CDR3 residues: CASSQDRQGVYGYTF. Here the CDR3 DNA reads TGTGCCAGCAGCCAAGATCGACAGGGGGTATATGGCTACACCTTC.

The chain employs TRBV9 and TRBJ2-1, with D maybe TRBD1 (6 bases). Trimming shortened V by 0 bases and J by 2 bases, and 9 bases separated the two germline ends. The CDR3 is 15 residues long. Germline V gives CDR1 SGDLS, CDR2 YYNGEE. The CDR3 DNA reads TGTGCCAGCAGCGTAGACAGGGTACCCTACAATGAGCAGTTCTTC. This encodes CASSVDRVPYNEQFF. Variable domain in full (rest from reference TRBV9 and TRBJ2-1): DSGVTQTPKHLITATGQRVTLRCSPRSGDLSVYWYQQSLDQGLQFLIQYYNGEERAKGNILERFSAQQFPDLHSELNLSSLELGDSALYFCASSVDRVPYNEQFFGPGTRLTVL.

The chain links TRBV5-6 to TRBJ1-5; 9 nucleotides match TRBD1. CDR3 length equals 18 residues. Germline CDR1 reads SGHDT; CDR2 reads YYEEEE. V was pared by 1 base and J by 7 bases, with 15 bases of the junction left unmatched. CDR3 in amino acids: CASSLWRPGQGYGQPQHF. The CDR3 DNA reads as TGTGCCAGCAGCTTGTGGAGGCCGGGACAGGGATACGGGCAGCCCCAGCATTTT.

The gene calls are TRBV7-9 and TRBJ1-1; TRBD1 matches at 8 bases. The CDR3 is 14 amino acids. V shed 6 bases, J shed 5 bases, and the junction held 8 bases outside the gene matches. Germline loops: CDR1 SEHNR, CDR2 FQNEAQ (reference sequence). DNA for the CDR3: TGTGCCAGCAGAGACACAGGGGGAGTGACTGAAGCTTTCTTT. Protein product: CASRDTGGVTEAFF.

The gene calls are TRBV6-5 and TRBJ2-2; possibly TRBD2 for D (6 bases). Trimming stripped 6 bases from V and 0 bases from J, with 11 bases between. There are 15 residues in the CDR3. Germline-derived CDR1 and CDR2 are MNHEY and SVGAGI. The DNA for the CDR3 is TGTGCCAGCAGGGGACTGTTCGCGAACACCGGGGAGCTGTTTTTT. Amino acid sequence: CASRGLFANTGELFF.

V gene TRBV30 combines with J gene TRBJ1-6; TRBD1 aligns across 9 bases. V lost 0 bases to trimming and J lost 15 bases; unmatched junction nucleotides: 3. Looked up from germline, CDR1 is GTSNPN and CDR2 is SVGIG (reference sequence). The CDR3 runs to 12 residues. CDR3 coding DNA: TGTGCCTGGAGTGTACAGGGGGCTCGCCTCCACTTT. This codes for CAWSVQGARLHF.

V usage is TRBV24-1 and J usage is TRBJ2-7; a weak D match, TRBD1 (6 bases). From germline, CDR1 is KGHDR and CDR2 SFDVKD. The CDR3 sequence is 12 residues long. V shed 7 bases and J shed 6 bases, with 12 bases lying between them. The CDR3: CATSTTGFEQYF. The CDR3 region has the DNA TGTGCCACCAGCACAACAGGGTTCGAGCAGTACTTC.

This rearrangement joins TRBV7-2 to TRBJ2-5; a weak D match, TRBD1 (7 bases). This CDR3 contains 16 residues. V lost 4 bases, J lost 5 bases, and 20 bases lay in between. Looked up from germline, CDR1 is SGHTA and CDR2 is FQGNSA. The CDR3 sequence: CASSYEGAGPRETQYF. CDR3 bases: TGTGCCAGCAGCTACGAGGGGGCGGGGCCTCGGGAGACCCAGTACTTC.

As concerns this clone: Other DNA sequences in the sample encode the same CDR3. The chain uses TRBV5-1 and TRBJ1-4; no reliable D call. The CDR3 totals 14 residues. The germline gives CDR1 SGHRS, CDR2 YFSETQ. Trimming took off 0 bases at V and 5 bases at J, with 8 bases between the two ends. The DNA of the CDR3 is TGCGCCAGCAGCTTGGGTGGGGAGAATGAAAAACTGTTTTTT. Amino acid sequence: CASSLGGENEKLFF.

The CDR3 DNA reads as TGTGCCAGCAGCTTGTTCCAACAAGAGACCCAGTACTTC. This gives the protein CASSLFQQETQYF. V and J are TRBV5-6 and TRBJ2-5; D is unclear. Trimming took off 1 base at V and 2 bases at J, with 6 bases between the two ends. Germline V CDR1 and CDR2: SGHDT, YYEEEE. The CDR3 is 13 amino acids.

V gene TRBV11-1 combines with J gene TRBJ2-7; D remains ambiguous. The ends were cut back, 0 bases at V and 0 bases at J, with 9 bases in the middle. This CDR3 region has 15 residues. The germline V gene encodes CDR1 SGHAT and CDR2 FQDESV (reference sequence). CDR3 DNA sequence: TGTGCCAGCAGCTTAGCGGCCGCCAGCTCCTACGAGCAGTACTTC. The encoded protein is CASSLAAASSYEQYF.

This chain uses TRBV5-1 with TRBJ1-1, with D tentatively TRBD1 (5 bases). Germline V gene sequence: CDR1 SGHRS, CDR2 YFSETQ. Trimming took off 0 bases at V and 4 bases at J, with 13 bases between the two ends. CDR3 size: 15 residues. The DNA for the CDR3 is TGCGCCAGCAGCTTGGTGGCAGGGCCAGGCACTGAAGCTTTCTTT. This codes for CASSLVAGPGTEAFF.

This sequence joins TRBV19 and TRBJ1-2, with 8 bases identical to TRBD1. CDR1 and CDR2 from the germline V gene are LNHDA and SQIVND (reference sequence). V lost 1 base, J lost 6 bases, and 4 bases stayed unmatched. This CDR3 comprises 14 residues. CDR3 sequence reads: CASSIASRGHGYTF. The CDR3 DNA follows: TGTGCCAGTAGTATAGCTTCCAGGGGGCATGGCTACACCTTC.

The chain links TRBV7-3 to TRBJ2-2; 7 bases are shared with TRBD2. This CDR3 contains 15 residues. CDR1 is SGHTA and CDR2 is FQGTGA in the germline V gene. The V gene end was trimmed by 0 bases and the J gene end by 5 bases; junction bases not matched to a gene: 3. The CDR3 spells CASSLTRELTGELFF. DNA for the CDR3: TGTGCCAGCAGCTTAACGCGGGAGTTGACCGGGGAGCTGTTTTTT.

With respect to this clone: The same CDR3 can be traced to other DNA sequences in this sample. The V and J genes are TRBV28 and TRBJ1-5, with 8 bases matching TRBD1. The CDR3 totals 17 residues. Germline V CDR1 and CDR2: MDHEN, SYDVKM. V shed 3 bases and J 0 bases; nucleotides not matched to a gene: 7. This CDR3 reads CASSLWTGTYSNQPQHF. The CDR3 nucleotides read TGTGCCAGCAGTTTGTGGACAGGGACTTATAGCAATCAGCCCCAGCATTTT.

J is TRBJ2-3 and V is TRBV6-2 or TRBV6-3; 9 nucleotides line up with TRBD2. Looked up from germline, CDR1 is MNHEY and CDR2 is SVGEGT. J was trimmed by 4 bases and V by 2 bases; bases with no gene match: 4. This CDR3 spans 15 amino acids. CDR3 sequence reads: CASSYRRGGPDTQYF. CDR3 DNA sequence: TGTGCCAGCAGTTACCGGCGGGGGGGACCAGATACGCAGTATTTT.

As DNA, the CDR3 is TGTGCCAGCAGTTTGACTAGCGGGGGGTCCGGAGATACGCAGTATTTT. This codes for CASSLTSGGSGDTQYF. This sequence joins TRBV5-5 and TRBJ2-3; 13 bases are a match to TRBD2. The CDR3 extends over 16 amino acids. CDR1 SGHKS and CDR2 YYEKEE come from the germline V gene (reference sequence). After removal of 5 bases from V and 5 bases from J, the junction contained 8 bases not matched to a gene.

J is TRBJ2-1 and V is TRBV2, with 9 bases identical to TRBD2. In germline, CDR1 is SNHLY, CDR2 FYNNEI. The J segment lost 5 bases and the V segment lost 6 bases, leaving 14 bases of the junction unmatched. This CDR3 region has 17 residues. DNA of the CDR3: TGTGCCAGCAGGGCTAGAATAGCTAGCGGGATCCACAATGAGCAGTTCTTC. Its protein is CASRARIASGIHNEQFF.

This chain uses TRBV24-1 with TRBJ2-1; TRBD2 matches at 7 bases. Per the germline V gene, CDR1 is KGHDR and CDR2 is SFDVKD. V lost 3 bases to trimming and J lost 14 bases; unmatched junction nucleotides: 6. CDR3 length: 12 amino acids. The CDR3 nucleotides read TGTGCCACCAGTGATCTTAGCGGGCGGGAGTTCTTC. As protein: CATSDLSGREFF.

The rearrangement joins TRBV5-1 to TRBJ1-3, with 10 bases matching TRBD1. Germline CDR1 SGHRS, CDR2 YFSETQ. The CDR3 extends over 16 amino acids. The V gene end was trimmed by 3 bases and the J gene end by 3 bases; junction bases not matched to a gene: 6. The CDR3 reads CASSSGDRGLGNTIYF. The DNA of the CDR3 is TGCGCCAGCAGCTCAGGTGACAGGGGGCTTGGAAACACCATATATTTT.

The chain combines TRBV4-1 with TRBJ2-5; TRBD1 matches 9 bases. The CDR3 is 15 amino acids. After removal of 4 bases from V and 4 bases from J, the junction contained 7 bases not matched to a gene. Looked up from germline, CDR1 is MGHRA and CDR2 is YSYEKL. CDR3 residues: CASSPWDRDGETQYF. DNA for the CDR3: TGCGCCAGCAGCCCCTGGGACAGGGATGGAGAGACCCAGTACTTC.

The V and J genes are TRBV4-2 and TRBJ2-1, with D possibly being TRBD1 (5 bases). This CDR3 is 14 amino acids long. With 3 bases removed from V and 5 bases from J, the gap between germline ends came to 11 bases. Germline V gene lookup returns CDR1 LGHNA and CDR2 YNFKEQ. CDR3 residues: CASSQETENNEQFF. CDR3 sequence (DNA): TGTGCCAGCAGCCAGGAGACAGAGAACAATGAGCAGTTCTTC.